These 23 T cell receptor beta chains were all obtained from the same sample, sequenced in a study of blood T cell repertoires in COVID-19. The table came from immunoSEQ multiplex PCR; TCRdb's copy has only in-frame clones and leaves some out. The sample comprises 140,000 to 150,000 clones, roughly 85% of which are singletons, and roughly 3.9% rests with the top ten. Sequenced input: PBMCs or T cells enriched from blood (not recorded which). These receptors all come from a man in his forties or fifties who had recovered from COVID-19.

This chain joins TRBV5-1 and TRBJ2-2; 12 nucleotides agree with TRBD1. This CDR3 has 14 amino acids. V was clipped by 7 bases and J by 6 bases; unmatched bases: 4. Germline-derived CDR1 and CDR2 are SGHRS and YFSETQ. CDR3 loop: CASGTGGDPGELFF. In nucleotides, the CDR3 is TGCGCCAGCGGGACAGGGGGCGATCCCGGGGAGCTGTTTTTT.

The CDR3 nucleotides read TGTGCCAGCTCACCGGGACAGGGCCTCAATAGCAATCAGCCCCAGCATTTT. This codes for CASSPGQGLNSNQPQHF. The chain carries TRBV18 and TRBJ1-5; 9 bases are a match to TRBD1. CDR1 is KGHSH, CDR2 LQKENI, per germline. V lost 3 bases to trimming and J lost 0 bases; unmatched junction nucleotides: 6. This CDR3 has 17 amino acids.

This rearrangement joins TRBV7-8 to TRBJ1-1, with 11 bases lining up with TRBD1. Trimming took 5 bases from V and 5 from J; bases not matched to a gene: 7. Looked up from germline, CDR1 is SGHVS and CDR2 is FQNEAQ. The CDR3 is made up of 15 amino acids. Here the CDR3 DNA reads TGTGCCAGCAGCCCCGGGGACAGGGGGTGGACTGAAGCTTTCTTT. Translating it yields CASSPGDRGWTEAFF.

The chain carries TRBV21-1 and TRBJ2-5; TRBD1 is the table's D call, not checked against the DNA. TRBV21-1 has pseudogene status. This CDR3 is 13 amino acids long. DNA for the CDR3: TGTGCCAGCGGACAGTTGGGGCAAGAGACCCAGTACTTC. Its protein product is CASGQLGQETQYF.

This clone was seen more than once but under ten times. The chain employs TRBV6-5 and TRBJ1-2; 7 bases are shared with TRBD1. CDR1 and CDR2 from the germline V gene are MNHEY and SVGAGI. This CDR3 has 13 residues. V lost 1 base, J lost 6 bases, and 2 bases stayed unmatched. CDR3 in amino acids: CASSYFQGDGYTF. CDR3 DNA sequence: TGTGCCAGCAGTTACTTCCAGGGGGATGGCTACACCTTC.

This chain joins TRBV7-2 and TRBJ1-5; no reliable D call. The CDR3 is made up of 16 amino acids. Deletions cut 2 bases from V and 0 bases from J, with 11 bases between. Looked up from germline, CDR1 is SGHTA and CDR2 is FQGNSA. The CDR3 nucleotides are TGTGCCAGCAGCTTATGGGCATACAATAGCAATCAGCCCCAGCATTTT. Its protein product is CASSLWAYNSNQPQHF.

V is TRBV4-3 and J is TRBJ1-2; 7 bases fit TRBD1. Per the germline V gene, CDR1 is LGHNA and CDR2 is YSLEER. The CDR3 loop spans 16 amino acids. J gave up 2 bases and V 2 bases, and 8 bases lay outside the gene matches. The CDR3, as DNA: TGCGCCAGCAGCCAATTGTTGGCCAGGGGGAACTATGGCTACACCTTC. It translates to CASSQLLARGNYGYTF.

J is TRBJ1-2 and V is TRBV19, with D perhaps TRBD1 (6 bases). V lost 3 bases and J lost 0, with 11 bases in between. Per germline, CDR1 LNHDA and CDR2 SQIVND (reference sequence). The CDR3 extends over 15 amino acids. The CDR3 reads CASSIFPGANYGYTF. The CDR3 bases are TGTGCCAGTAGTATTTTCCCAGGGGCTAACTATGGCTACACCTTC.

The chain joins TRBV12-3 or TRBV12-4 to TRBJ1-5, with D unclear. The V end was cut by 3 bases, the J end by 5 bases, with 8 bases between. The CDR3 is made up of 13 amino acids. This CDR3 reads CASSLGAYQPQHF. As DNA, the CDR3 is TGTGCCAGCAGTTTGGGAGCCTATCAGCCCCAGCATTTT.

This chain joins TRBV7-9 and TRBJ2-7, with a weak D call TRBD1 (6 bases). Germline V lookup: CDR1 SEHNR, CDR2 FQNEAQ (reference sequence). The V end lost 8 bases, the J end lost 0 bases, and 23 bases lay between the germline ends. The CDR3 extends over 17 amino acids. The CDR3 bases are TGTGCCAGCGGCCGCAATGCTCCCTTAGGGGGCTCCTACGAGCAGTACGTC. Translating gives CASGRNAPLGGSYEQYV.

This clone was observed once. The chain is built from TRBV10-3 and TRBJ1-6, with no clear D. The V and J ends lost 0 bases and 9 bases respectively, with 6 bases between them. The CDR3 loop spans 13 amino acids. The V gene's germline CDR1 is ENHRY and CDR2 SYGVKD. The CDR3 DNA follows: TGTGCCATCAGTGAGTCTACGGGTTCACCCCTCCACTTT. This translates into CAISESTGSPLHF.

V gene TRBV28 combines with J gene TRBJ1-3; 8 bases align to TRBD1. Trimming took 5 bases from V and 3 from J; bases not matched to a gene: 15. There are 18 residues in the CDR3. Germline lookup yields CDR1 MDHEN and CDR2 SYDVKM. The CDR3: CASSPFRSTGEGGNTIYF. The DNA of the CDR3 is TGTGCCAGCAGTCCATTCAGGTCGACAGGGGAAGGTGGAAACACCATATATTTT.

The CDR3 region has the DNA TGTGCCAGCAGCCGACAGTTACTCTTGGCTAACTATGGCTACACCTTC. Translation gives CASSRQLLLANYGYTF. The chain uses TRBV11-2 and TRBJ1-2; D might be TRBD1 (5 bases). Germline V gives CDR1 SGHAT, CDR2 FQNNGV. This CDR3 has 16 amino acids. Trimming took off 5 bases at V and 0 bases at J, with 16 bases between the two ends.

This clone occurred once. The V gene is TRBV4-1, the J gene TRBJ2-2, with 9 bases identical to TRBD2. Trimming took 0 bases from V and 4 from J; bases not matched to a gene: 3. The CDR3 contains 16 residues. Per germline, CDR1 MGHRA and CDR2 YSYEKL. The CDR3, as DNA: TGCGCCAGCAGCCAAGAGCGGGGGGGCGGCACCGGGGAGCTGTTTTTT. Amino acid sequence: CASSQERGGGTGELFF.

This clone was picked up a small number of times. This chain links TRBV13 with TRBJ2-2; D may be TRBD2 (5 bases). The V end lost 6 bases, the J end lost 6 bases, and 17 bases lay between the germline ends. The germline V gene encodes CDR1 PRHDT and CDR2 FYEKMQ (reference sequence). The CDR3 is made up of 15 amino acids. The CDR3 coding sequence is TGTGCCAGCAGTTCTGAGGGCCCTGTAGCCGGGGAGCTGTTTTTT. Its protein is CASSSEGPVAGELFF.

J is TRBJ2-5 and V is TRBV4-3; D is ambiguous. This CDR3 has 14 amino acids. V lost 1 base and J lost 5, with 11 bases in between. CDR1 is LGHNA and CDR2 is YSLEER in the germline V gene. The CDR3 is CASSQGFSGETQYF. DNA for the CDR3: TGCGCCAGCAGCCAAGGGTTTTCCGGGGAGACCCAGTACTTC.

The chain's CDR3 is CASSQGREGNTGELFF. CDR3 nucleotides: TGTGCCAGCAGCCAAGGCCGGGAGGGGAACACCGGGGAGCTGTTTTTT. The chain employs TRBV4-2 and TRBJ2-2; 8 bases agree with TRBD2. The germline gives CDR1 LGHNA, CDR2 YNFKEQ. There are 16 residues in the CDR3. V trimming: 1 base; J trimming: 1 base; junction bases outside the gene matches: 2.

The chain carries TRBV5-1 and TRBJ2-2; the D is unclear. The V and J ends lost 0 bases and 5 bases respectively, with 8 bases between them. The CDR3 length is 14 residues. The germline V gene has CDR1 SGHRS and CDR2 YFSETQ. The CDR3 sequence: CASSLVQTTGELFF. In DNA, the CDR3 is TGCGCCAGCAGCTTGGTCCAGACAACCGGGGAGCTGTTTTTT. The entire variable domain, with the rest obtained from reference TRBV5-1 and TRBJ2-2, is as follows: KAGVTQTPRYLIKTRGQQVTLSCSPISGHRSVSWYQQTPGQGLQFLFEYFSETQRNKGNFPGRFSGRQFSNSRSEMNVSTLELGDSALYLCASSLVQTTGELFFGEGSRLTVL.

The rearrangement uses TRBV7-2 and TRBJ1-1; tentatively, D is TRBD1 (5 bases). Germline V lookup: CDR1 SGHTA, CDR2 FQGNSA. CDR3 length: 15 residues. Trimming stripped 3 bases from V and 1 base from J, with 12 bases between. CDR3 nucleotides: TGTGCCAGCAGCTTGGGCGGGACGGCGAACACTGAAGCTTTCTTT. Protein product: CASSLGGTANTEAFF.

V and J are TRBV4-3 and TRBJ2-3, with 7 bases lining up with TRBD1. CDR3 length: 13 residues. Trimming removed 1 base from V and 11 bases from J; junction bases left unmatched: 6. CDR1 and CDR2 from the germline V gene are LGHNA and YSLEER. CDR3 sequence (DNA): TGCGCCAGCAGCCAAGGAGGGGACAGCGGGCAGTATTTT. Translation gives CASSQGGDSGQYF.

The rearrangement joins TRBV2 to TRBJ1-5; possibly TRBD1 for D (5 bases). The CDR3 runs 15 residues. Trimming pared 5 bases from V and 2 bases from J, leaving 13 bases between. CDR1 is SNHLY and CDR2 is FYNNEI in the germline V gene. The CDR3 DNA reads TGTGCCAGCAGTAGGTTTGGGGCGGGCAATCAGCCCCAGCATTTT. Protein product: CASSRFGAGNQPQHF.

The rearrangement joins TRBV9 to TRBJ1-4; maybe TRBD1 (6 bases). CDR1 is SGDLS and CDR2 is YYNGEE in the germline V gene. This CDR3 spans 16 amino acids. V was pared by 0 bases and J by 6 bases, with 15 bases between. CDR3 residues: CASSVATGRGDEKLFF. In nucleotides, the CDR3 is TGTGCCAGCAGCGTAGCTACAGGCAGGGGCGATGAAAAACTGTTTTTT.

The chain is built from TRBV28 and TRBJ2-7; 8 bases are shared with TRBD1. Germline V lookup: CDR1 MDHEN, CDR2 SYDVKM. The CDR3 runs to 14 residues. J lost 5 bases, V lost 8 bases, and 11 bases had no gene match. CDR3 DNA sequence: TGTGCCAGCTCCTCTCAGGGGGCATGGGACGAGCAGTACGTC. It codes for CASSSQGAWDEQYV.